This section outlines one TCR beta chain sequence together with its context. What it recognizes is unknown. These data originate in a study of shared clonotypes between healthy human individuals. Study-level findings and limits: Depth of sequencing was expected to influence donor clonotype sharing.

Only in-frame clones appear in the TCRdb table, and some are missing; sequencing was by immunoSEQ multiplex PCR. There are some 2,000,000 clones in the sample; about 95% occur only once, and roughly 1% lies in the top ten. It was CD45RO-negative cells, positively selected for CCR7, that made up naive CD8 cells, with terminally differentiated effector memory CD45RA+ cells excluded. V was shortened by 4 bases and J by 0 bases, with 16 bases between the two germline ends. Germline V gene lookup returns CDR1 LGHNA and CDR2 YSLEER. The CDR3 is made up of 16 amino acids. Sequenced: naive CD8+ T cells sorted from blood. The gene calls are TRBV4-3 and TRBJ2-7, with no clear D. The receptor was derived from a man between 18 and 35 years old in good health. CDR3 sequence: CASSPIFVSYSYEQYF. In DNA, the CDR3 is TGCGCCAGCAGCCCGATTTTTGTTTCTTACTCCTACGAGCAGTACTTC.